This T cell receptor beta chain was sequenced during a study of identical twins. V was trimmed by 3 bases and J by 7 bases, leaving 10 bases between them. This CDR3 has 13 amino acids. The germline CDR1 and CDR2 sequences are SGHKS and YYEKEE (reference sequence). There are many counts of this clonotype. Its specificity is not known. In TCRdb, the 5' RACE reads were re-called with MiXCR into one record per CDR3 protein. The sample comprises around 670,000 distinct CDR3 sequences, approximately 6% of which are singletons, and under 2% rests with the top ten. Findings and limits, study-wide: Cross-sectional statistical analysis was relied on for the conclusions, without the same donors being followed.

J is TRBJ1-4 and V is TRBV5-5; unclear D gene. This TCR was sampled from a man between 18 and 35 years old in good health. Sequenced sample: naive T cells sorted from blood. The CDR3 protein is CASSYLSGEKLFF. The CDR3 region has the DNA TGTGCCAGCAGCTATCTTTCTGGTGAAAAACTGTTTTTT.